The entry below gives a single TCR beta chain sequence along with its context. Its cognate antigen has yet to be identified. No per-base quality is available; no much larger clone lies one base away. The entry originates in a study of blood T cell repertoires in COVID-19 (TCRdb year 2020). Broadly, across the study: Samples from collaborators originated in the United States, Italy and Spain and spanned both the acute and convalescent phases of COVID-19. The material from the prospective study consisted of cDNA or gDNA derived from T cells, B-cell-depleted T cells, or PBMCs. Subjects who had been exposed to COVID-19, were actively infected with it, or had recovered from it provided the deeply sampled blood TCRbeta repertoires that made up the dataset. The repertoires were released in a freely available public database intended as a resource for research on the immune response to SARS-CoV-2. Samples came from the ongoing ImmuneRACE study (first 160 participants) plus 1,254 subjects from 6 global collaborators. The sample metadata nearly always contained a de-identified subject ID, COVID-19 status, age in years and sex. Where HLA class I and class II types were available, the types were taken from metadata supplied by the sample provider, not from assay-based typing.

The immunoSEQ Assay, a bias-controlled multiplex PCR, was used to amplify TCRbeta CDR3 regions from genomic DNA. Per the original workflow: Within the assay, amplification of reference gene primers was used to estimate how many nucleated cells each sample contained. To quantify the absolute abundance of each unique TCRbeta CDR3 rearrangement, sequence reads were collapsed and filtered. For each sample, productive Simpson clonality was calculated as the square root of Simpson's diversity index across productive rearrangements. TCRdb re-hosts the immuneACCESS table, in-frame sequences only. Its copies lack some clones; in the studies checked, an unresolved V gene accounts for under half of them, and the cause for the rest is not known. The V and J calls and clone size come from that table; D and trimming were worked out from the DNA. Within this sample are about 81,000 clones, with 85% to 90% of them counted one time only. The ten most abundant clones make up about 5% of the sample.

Including cysteine and phenylalanine, the CDR3 has 15 amino acids. Only the CDR3 region is kept as DNA, spanning 45 bases read in frame from base 1. The germline V gene specifies ENHRY as CDR1 and SYGVKD as CDR2. V lost 3 bases and J lost 7 bases; the stretch between them is 18 bases long. What the study reported, not specific to this receptor: The quantity of clinical and demographic metadata differed by source and by participant and was supplied without curation.

Whole blood was collected in K2EDTA tubes by collaborating institutions according to the institutions' own protocols. For TCRbeta analysis, collaborators shipped samples as frozen whole blood, isolated PBMCs, or DNA extracted from either of those sample types. The sequence was obtained from an elderly woman with active COVID-19. Source material: peripheral blood. The chain couples TRBV10-3 to TRBJ1-2; TRBD1 is a weak D gene call, 5 bases matching. The DNA sequence is TGTGCCATCAGTGATAAACCCGGGACTTTGGGTGGCTACACCTTC. Translated, this gives CAISDKPGTLGGYTF.